This T cell receptor (beta chain) was captured in a study of shared clonotypes between healthy human individuals. The CDR3 is 12 amino acids. Germline V CDR1 and CDR2: MNHNY, SVGAGI (reference sequence). V was shortened by 6 bases and J by 5 bases, with 9 bases between the two germline ends. Division of CD4+ cells produced a CD45RA+ naive subset and a CD45RA-negative memory subset. Repertoires were generated with immunoSEQ multiplex PCR, while TCRdb's copy carries only in-frame clones and drops some. The sample lists a few million clones, approximately 96% occurring once. V gene TRBV6-6 combines with J gene TRBJ2-3; unclear D gene. The clonotype comes from a man aged 18 to 30 in good health. Sequenced input: naive CD4+ T cells sorted from blood. The subset denotes: CD45RA+ positively selected. CDR3 DNA: TGTGCCAGCAGGCTGACCGTAGATACGCAGTATTTT. Residues: CASRLTVDTQYF.